The entry below describes one T cell receptor (beta chain). The antigen remains unidentified. The entry originates in a study of cytomegalovirus exposure and HLA in healthy donors. The CDR3 contains 15 residues. V gave up 2 bases and J gave up 2 bases; unmatched junction bases: 4. The V gene's germline CDR1 is MNHNY and CDR2 SVGAGI (reference sequence). A multiplex PCR was run with 60 Vbeta primers and 13 Jbeta primers. TCRdb's table, derived via immunoSEQ multiplex PCR, lists solely in-frame clones and lacks some. The sample shows 72,000 or so clones, less than 70% of them seen only once. Regarding the study as a whole: Sequencing depth roughly uniform across donors was assumed in presence/absence analyses. A few chains tied to CMV proved CMV antigen-specific in vitro.

The TCR was taken from a woman between 50 and 59 years old in good health and CMV-seronegative. Sequencing was performed on PBMCs. The chain couples TRBV6-6 to TRBJ1-1, with 8 bases aligning to TRBD1. As DNA, the CDR3 is TGTGCCAGCAGTTACCCCGGGACAGGAAACACTGAAGCTTTCTTT. Its translation is CASSYPGTGNTEAFF.